These T cell receptor beta chains were read from a single sample in a study of shared clonotypes between healthy human individuals. Using immunoSEQ multiplex PCR, the repertoire was profiled, and TCRdb retains in-frame clones only, with some absent. The sample yields about 1.5 million clones, 95% to 99% seen once. The sample comprised naive CD4+ T cells sorted from blood. The receptors were gathered from a man aged 25 to 45 in good health. The CDR3 runs from the conserved cysteine through the conserved F or W. A D gene is named only where the DNA matches it firmly. Rows may omit the clone size; those that give it use once, few, many or a size class.

.,14,TRBV5-1,.,TRBJ2-2,TGCGCCAGCAGCTTGGCCGGCGGACCTGGGGAGCTGTTTTTT,CASSLAGGPGELFF
.,12,TRBV5-5,.,TRBJ2-7,TGTGCCAGCAGCTTTCGTTCCTACGAGCAGTACTTC,CASSFRSYEQYF
.,14,TRBV29-1,once,TRBJ2-4,TGCAGCGTTGTCCCCCGATTAGCCAAAAACATTCAGTACTTC,CSVVPRLAKNIQYF
.,14,TRBV5-5,.,TRBJ1-2,TGTGCCAGCAGCTTGGTTCCAGGGGATGATGGCTACACCTTC,CASSLVPGDDGYTF
.,14,TRBV2,.,TRBJ1-5,TGTGCCAGCAGTGAGGCTGTGCCAAATCAGCCCCAGCATTTT,CASSEAVPNQPQHF
.,17,TRBV28,.,TRBJ2-2,TGTGCCAGCAGTTTACGACCATCCTACGCGAACACCGGGGAGCTGTTTTTT,CASSLRPSYANTGELFF
TRBD2,19,TRBV5-1,.,TRBJ2-1,TGCGCCAGCAGCCCCGCGGAGCTAGCGGGGGGGTCCACCTACAATGAGCAGTTCTTC,CASSPAELAGGSTYNEQFF
TRBD2,14,TRBV10-2,once,TRBJ2-7,TGCGCCAGCAGTGAACTAGCGGGAGGCTACGAGCAGTACTTC,CASSELAGGYEQYF
.,14,TRBV5-6,.,TRBJ1-2,TGTGCCAGCAGCCCGACTCGCTCCTCCTATGGCTACACCTTC,CASSPTRSSYGYTF
.,12,TRBV7-2,.,TRBJ2-3,TGTGCCAGCAGCTTCCATGTGGGGACGCAGTATTTT,CASSFHVGTQYF
TRBD1,13,TRBV10-3,.,TRBJ1-2,TGTGCCATCAGAGGACAGGGGGCTGGGGGCTACACCTTC,CAIRGQGAGGYTF
.,12,TRBV5-1,few,TRBJ2-5,TGCGCCAGCAGCTTGGAGGAAGAGACCCAGTACTTC,CASSLEEETQYF
.,14,TRBV18,.,TRBJ2-1,TGTGCCAGCTCACTCCTGGACGGGCGTCGGAGTTCGATCTTC,CASSLLDGRRSSIF
TRBD2,13,TRBV29-1,.,TRBJ2-1,TGCAGCGTTGAACCGGGAGGGTACAATGAGCAGTTCTTC,CSVEPGGYNEQFF
TRBD1,15,TRBV7-2,.,TRBJ2-1,TGTGCCAGCAGCGTCCGGACAGGCTCCTACAATGAGCAGTTCTTC,CASSVRTGSYNEQFF
.,14,TRBV5-1,.,TRBJ1-5,TGCGCCAGCAGCTTTGAGGGTAGCAATCAGCCCCAGCATTTT,CASSFEGSNQPQHF
TRBD2,16,TRBV30,.,TRBJ2-1,TGTGCCTGGAGTGTATGGGCTAGCGGGAGAGGCAATGAGCAGTTCTTC,CAWSVWASGRGNEQFF
.,15,TRBV6-6,few,TRBJ2-2,TGTGCCAGCAGTTTAGACCTCCTTCCCACCGGGGAGCTGTTTTTT,CASSLDLLPTGELFF
.,14,TRBV15,.,TRBJ1-4,TGTGCCACCAGCAGAGGAAACCGAAATGAAAAACTGTTTTTT,CATSRGNRNEKLFF